These T cell receptor beta chains were read from a single sample in a study of neurological immune-mediated disorders. One entry per CDR3 protein results from TCRdb running MiXCR on the 5' RACE reads. The sample contains some 56,000 distinct CDR3 sequences, around 3.5% of which appear only once. Sequencing used PBMCs. The receptors shown here come from a man aged 60-69 years with multiple sclerosis. The CDR3 runs from the conserved cysteine through the conserved F or W. The D gene is left open where the match is weak. The listing skips clone size in some rows; elsewhere it reads once, few, many or a size class.

cdr3_nt cdr3_aa d_call clone_size j_call v_call
TGTGCCAGCAGCCCGGGACTCATTAATTCACCCCTCCACTTT CASSPGLINSPLHF NA many TRBJ1-6 TRBV14
TGTGCCAGCTCCGGGGGCGGAGACACTGAAGCTTTCTTT CASSGGGDTEAFF NA medium-sized TRBJ1-1 TRBV18
TGTGCCAGCTCACCACTGGGGGAAAAACTGTTTTTT CASSPLGEKLFF NA once TRBJ1-4 TRBV18
TGTGCCAGCAATACAGGGTCCACTGAAGCTTTCTTT CASNTGSTEAFF NA many TRBJ1-1 TRBV6-6
TGTGCCAGCAGTCGGACAGGTCGGACTGAAGCTTTCTTT CASSRTGRTEAFF TRBD1 many TRBJ1-1 TRBV6-5
TGTGCCAGCAAACCCGGACAGGGGAATGAGCAGTTCTTC CASKPGQGNEQFF NA many TRBJ2-1 TRBV21-1
TGTGCCAGCAGCCTAGGGAGCTCCTACAATGAGCAGTTCTTC CASSLGSSYNEQFF NA many TRBJ2-1 TRBV5-1
TGTGCCAGCAGCCCGCAGGGGGGCACGCAGTATTTT CASSPQGGTQYF NA many TRBJ2-3 TRBV7-2
TGCGCCAGCAGCTCGGAGCGGCCAGATTCAGATACGCAGTATTTT CASSSERPDSDTQYF NA many TRBJ2-3 TRBV5-1
TGTGCCAGCAGACTCAGGGACCAGACGTACACAGATACGCAGTATTTT CASRLRDQTYTDTQYF NA medium-sized TRBJ2-3 TRBV5-5
TGCAGTGCTAGCCCCGAGGGAGCCTCGTTCTTC CSASPEGASFF NA many TRBJ2-1 TRBV20-1
TGCAGCGTTGCGACGGGGAGCTCCTACGAGCAGTACTTC CSVATGSSYEQYF NA many TRBJ2-7 TRBV29-1
TGCGCCAGCACCCTTTCTGGACAGGGACATCAGCAGTACTTC CASTLSGQGHQQYF TRBD1 NA TRBJ2-7 TRBV5-1
TGTGCCAGCAGCAAACCGGGGGGGCAGACCCAGTACTTC CASSKPGGQTQYF TRBD2 few TRBJ2-5 TRBV7-9
TGCAGTGCTAGTTCCGGGAACTACGAGCAGTACTTC CSASSGNYEQYF NA many TRBJ2-7 TRBV20-1
TGCGCCAGCAGTGAATTCGGGTCCGCCGAAGCTTTCTTT CASSEFGSAEAFF NA many TRBJ1-1 TRBV10-2
TGTGCCAGCAGCTTAGCAGGGGGTTTGGCGACTGAAGCTTTCTTT CASSLAGGLATEAFF NA many TRBJ1-1 TRBV7-2
TGTGCCAGCAGCTTACGGACAGGGGGCTACGAGCAGTACTTC CASSLRTGGYEQYF TRBD1 many TRBJ2-7 TRBV14
TGCGCCAGCAGCTCCGGACAGGGAGGAGATTACGAGCAGTACTTC CASSSGQGGDYEQYF TRBD1 many TRBJ2-7 TRBV5-1
TGTGCCAGCAGCCAAGCCCCGATTCCCACAGATACGCAGTATTTT CASSQAPIPTDTQYF NA few TRBJ2-3 TRBV14
TGCAGCGCAGCTGACAGGGGGCCGGCAAAAAACATATATTTT CSAADRGPAKNIYF TRBD1 few TRBJ1-3 TRBV29-1
TGTGCCAGCAGTTTATCCAGGGTGGGCTATGGCTACACCTTC CASSLSRVGYGYTF NA few TRBJ1-2 TRBV12-3/TRBV12-4
TGTGCCAGCAGTTACAGGCGGGGAGGGGAGACCCAGTACTTC CASSYRRGGETQYF TRBD2 many TRBJ2-5 TRBV6-5
TGCAGTGCTAGGAAGGTAGCGGGAATCGGGGAGCTGTTTTTT CSARKVAGIGELFF TRBD2 many TRBJ2-2 TRBV20-1
TGTGCCAGCAGCTTGATAGGAGGCACTGAAGCTTTCTTT CASSLIGGTEAFF NA many TRBJ1-1 TRBV5-6
TGTGCCAGCAGGGAGGACAGGGATCGCGAGCAGTACTTC CASREDRDREQYF TRBD1 few TRBJ2-7 TRBV12-3/TRBV12-4
TGTGCCATTCAGACTAGCGGGATACCCGGGGGTGAGCAGTTCTTC CAIQTSGIPGGEQFF TRBD2 NA TRBJ2-1 TRBV19
TGTGCCATCAGTGAGTCAGGGCAGGGAGGCGAAAAACTGTTTTTT CAISESGQGGEKLFF NA NA TRBJ1-4 TRBV10-3
TGTGCCAGCAGTTACGGGGGCGACTACGAGCAGTACTTC CASSYGGDYEQYF NA many TRBJ2-7 TRBV6-6
TGTGCCAGCAGCCCCCTAGCTAGCGGGGGGGCAGATACGCAGTATTTT CASSPLASGGADTQYF TRBD2 many TRBJ2-3 TRBV3-1
TGCGCCAGCAGCTTTATTCCGTCTAATTCACCCCTCCACTTT CASSFIPSNSPLHF NA many TRBJ1-6 TRBV5-1
TGCAGTGCTATCCGGGACAGCCACTACGAGCAGTACTTC CSAIRDSHYEQYF TRBD1 many TRBJ2-7 TRBV20-1
TGCAGTGCTAGTGCAGGGAACTATGGCTACACCTTC CSASAGNYGYTF NA NA TRBJ1-2 TRBV20-1
TGTGCCAGCAGCTTAATTTGGGACAGGGGACTGGATTCACCCCTCCACTTT CASSLIWDRGLDSPLHF TRBD1 many TRBJ1-6 TRBV7-2
TGCAGCGTTGAAGATTGGGCCCCAATGAACACTGAAGCTTTCTTT CSVEDWAPMNTEAFF NA many TRBJ1-1 TRBV29-1
TGTGCCAGCAGCGCCGGGGGAGAAGAGACCCAGTACTTC CASSAGGEETQYF NA once TRBJ2-5 TRBV7-8
TGCGCCAGCAGCTTAGGGGGCGGAGGGGGCCAGCCCCAGCATTTT CASSLGGGGGQPQHF TRBD1 many TRBJ1-5 TRBV5-1